Listed below are T cell receptor beta chains from one sample, sequenced in a study of cytomegalovirus exposure and HLA in healthy donors. Data came from immunoSEQ multiplex PCR; TCRdb stores just in-frame clones and leaves some out. The sample lists about 180,000 clones; 72% were seen once. Sequencing input: PBMCs. The receptors shown here come from a human donor in good health. Both conserved end residues are part of each CDR3. A D gene is named only where the DNA matches it firmly. Clone sizes are given selectively: once, few, many, or a class where the clone is expanded.

J	size	D	V	DNA	CDR3
TRBJ1-1	-	-	TRBV2	TGTGCCAGCAGTGGGCCGACAGCGAACACTGAAGCTTTCTTT	CASSGPTANTEAFF
TRBJ2-7	-	-	TRBV6-5	TGTGCCAGCAGCCCCACAGGAGCCTACGAGCAGTACTTC	CASSPTGAYEQYF
TRBJ2-6	-	TRBD1	TRBV6-5	TGTGCCAGCAGTTACTACAGGGGGGTGGCCAACGTCCTGACTTTC	CASSYYRGVANVLTF
TRBJ1-4	few	TRBD1	TRBV5-6	TGTGCCAGCAGCTTGTTCAGGGGGAGGGAAAAACTGTTTTTT	CASSLFRGREKLFF
TRBJ1-1	-	TRBD1	TRBV5-1	TGCGCCAGCAGCTTGGAAGGGACAGGGGAAGCTTTCTTT	CASSLEGTGEAFF
TRBJ2-7	-	-	TRBV2	TGTGCCAGTATAATACCAGGGGACACCTACGAGCAGTACTTC	CASIIPGDTYEQYF
TRBJ2-7	-	TRBD1	TRBV5-8	TGTGCCAGCAGCCGAGACCCATACCGGGACAGGGGGCACGAGCAGTACTTC	CASSRDPYRDRGHEQYF
TRBJ1-4	once	-	TRBV2	TGTGCCAGCAGTGAAGCCTGGGGGGGAGCTAATGAAAAACTGTTTTTT	CASSEAWGGANEKLFF
TRBJ2-7	-	TRBD1	TRBV4-1	TGCGCCAGCAGCCAAGAGGACAGGGGCTACGAGCAGTACTTC	CASSQEDRGYEQYF
TRBJ1-5	few	TRBD1	TRBV7-2	TGTGCCAGCAGCTTAGGGTTACAGGGGGTGAGTCAGCCCCAGCATTTT	CASSLGLQGVSQPQHF
TRBJ2-7	-	-	TRBV14	TGTGCCAGCAGCCAGGCAAATAACGAGCAGTACTTC	CASSQANNEQYF
TRBJ1-1	-	TRBD1	TRBV9	TGTGCCAGCAGCAGAACCTTCACAGGGGCCACTGAAGCTTTCTTT	CASSRTFTGATEAFF
TRBJ2-7	-	TRBD2	TRBV27	TGTGCCAGCAGTCCCGGGGGAGGGGTGAACGAGCAGTACTTC	CASSPGGGVNEQYF
TRBJ1-5	-	-	TRBV7-8	TGTGCCAGCAGTCGGGAATATAGCAATCAGCCCCAGCATTTT	CASSREYSNQPQHF
TRBJ1-1	-	-	TRBV6-5	TGTGCCAGCAGTTACTCGCGGGGAAACACTGAAGCTTTCTTT	CASSYSRGNTEAFF
TRBJ2-3	few	-	TRBV7-2	TGTGCCAGCAGCTCAGACAAGTTAGGTTCAGATACGCAGTATTTT	CASSSDKLGSDTQYF